Following are 16 T cell receptor beta chains from one sample sequenced in a study of cytomegalovirus exposure and HLA in healthy donors. The repertoire was sequenced with immunoSEQ multiplex PCR; TCRdb's copy has only in-frame clones and lacks some. The sample contains 200,000 to 250,000 clones, approximately 80% of which appear only once. The material sequenced was PBMCs. Source of these receptors: a woman aged 25 to 39 in good health and CMV-seropositive.

The J gene is TRBJ1-1, the V gene TRBV19, with D uncertain. V gave up 10 bases and J gave up 1 base, with 13 bases separating them. Germline V gene sequence: CDR1 LNHDA, CDR2 SQIVND (reference sequence). This CDR3 is built from 13 residues. This chain's CDR3 is CATKRKENTEAFF. In DNA, the CDR3 is TGTGCCACTAAAAGGAAGGAGAACACTGAAGCTTTCTTT.

The CDR3 DNA sequence: TGCGCCAGCAGCATCACCAGGGGAATGAACACTGAAGCTTTCTTT. Encoded protein: CASSITRGMNTEAFF. This chain connects TRBV5-1 to TRBJ1-1; TRBD1 is a possible D gene (6 bases). The CDR3 totals 15 residues. The V and J ends lost 4 bases and 0 bases respectively, with 13 bases between them. Germline CDR1 is SGHRS and CDR2 is YFSETQ.

The CDR3: CASAYRRDVREQYF. In DNA, the CDR3 is TGTGCCAGCGCGTATCGCAGGGACGTTCGCGAGCAGTACTTC. V is TRBV6-1 and J is TRBJ2-7, with D perhaps being TRBD1 or TRBD2 (5 bases each). Trimming took off 8 bases at V and 6 bases at J, with 20 bases between the two ends. The length of the CDR3 is 14 residues. Germline assignment: CDR1 MNHNS and CDR2 SASEGT.

CDR3 in amino acids: CASSQRDILNTEAFF. The CDR3 bases are TGTGCCAGCAGCCAACGGGACATACTGAACACTGAAGCTTTCTTT. The V gene is TRBV14, the J gene TRBJ1-1; D may be TRBD1 (6 bases). Germline V gene sequence: CDR1 SGHDN, CDR2 FVKESK. V lost 2 bases, J lost 0 bases, and 10 bases lay in between. This CDR3 is built from 15 residues.

The chain uses TRBV15 and TRBJ2-5, with 7 bases identical to TRBD1. The trim removed 8 bases at V and 5 bases at J, leaving 8 bases unmatched. The CDR3 is 13 residues long. Germline V gives CDR1 LNHNV, CDR2 YYDKDF (reference sequence). The chain's CDR3 is CATRGQTGETQYF. DNA for the CDR3: TGTGCCACCCGGGGACAGACGGGGGAGACCCAGTACTTC.

The chain carries TRBV15 and TRBJ2-4; TRBD2 agrees at 10 bases. The J segment lost 0 bases and the V segment lost 5 bases, leaving 10 bases of the junction unmatched. The CDR3 spans 18 residues. Germline V CDR1 and CDR2: LNHNV, YYDKDF (reference sequence). The DNA of the CDR3 is TGTGCCACCAGCTGGAGCGGGAGGGCCTCCCAAGCCAAAAACATTCAGTACTTC. Protein: CATSWSGRASQAKNIQYF. The complete variable domain, with remaining parts taken from reference TRBV15 and TRBJ2-4, reads DAMVIQNPRYQVTQFGKPVTLSCSQTLNHNVMYWYQQKSSQAPKLLFHYYDKDFNNEADTPDNFQSRRPNTSFCFLDIRSPGLGDTAMYLCATSWSGRASQAKNIQYFGAGTRLSVL.

The V gene is TRBV20-1, the J gene TRBJ1-2; no clear D. CDR1 and CDR2 from the germline V gene are DFQATT and SNEGSKA (reference sequence). Trimming took off 3 bases at V and 8 bases at J, with 10 bases between the two ends. This CDR3 region has 11 residues. This CDR3 reads CSASYEDGYTF. The CDR3 DNA is TGCAGTGCTAGTTATGAGGACGGCTACACCTTC.

V gene TRBV14 combines with J gene TRBJ2-1; tentatively, D is TRBD2 (5 bases). The V end was cut by 1 base, the J end by 1 base, with 20 bases between. Germline V CDR1 and CDR2: SGHDN, FVKESK. The CDR3 spans 19 residues. CDR3 in DNA: TGTGCCAGCAGCCAAGGGAGACTACAATACCCCCAGTCCTACAATGAGCAGTTCTTC. Its translation is CASSQGRLQYPQSYNEQFF.

This chain links TRBV27 with TRBJ2-7; 8 nucleotides match TRBD2. The length of the CDR3 is 12 residues. Trimming took 10 bases from V and 3 from J; bases not matched to a gene: 5. The germline V gene has CDR1 MNHEY and CDR2 SMNVEV (reference sequence). The CDR3 spells CATGTSFYEQYF. CDR3 sequence (DNA): TGTGCCACCGGGACTAGTTTCTACGAGCAGTACTTC.

The rearrangement links TRBV13 to TRBJ1-1, with 10 positions matching TRBD1. The CDR3 is 15 amino acids. The V gene's germline CDR1 is PRHDT and CDR2 FYEKMQ (reference sequence). Trimming at V came to 4 bases and at J to 8 bases, leaving 10 bases not matched to a gene. CDR3 sequence (DNA): TGTGCCAGCAGCTCGGAGTCCGGGACAGGGGAAGAAGCTTTCTTT. This codes for CASSSESGTGEEAFF.

The chain joins TRBV28 to TRBJ2-7; no clear D. The ends were cut back, 5 bases at V and 6 bases at J, with 8 bases in the middle. The germline V gene encodes CDR1 MDHEN and CDR2 SYDVKM. The CDR3 extends over 11 amino acids. The DNA for the CDR3 is TGTGCCAGCAGTAAGTTTGGCGAGCAGTACTTC. Protein product: CASSKFGEQYF.

This chain uses TRBV20-1 with TRBJ2-7, with 9 positions matching TRBD1. With V trimmed by 6 bases and J by 12 bases, 9 bases remained unmatched. Germline values: CDR1 DFQATT, CDR2 SNEGSKA (reference sequence). This CDR3 region has 11 residues. CDR3 protein: CSANRGRDTYF. The DNA of the CDR3 is TGCAGTGCAAACAGGGGGCGAGATACGTACTTC.

This clone showed up just once. The chain recombines TRBV2 with TRBJ2-5; TRBD2 agrees at 12 bases. Per germline, CDR1 SNHLY and CDR2 FYNNEI. This CDR3 has 15 amino acids. V was clipped by 4 bases and J by 5 bases; unmatched bases: 5. The CDR3 loop reads CASSGDLAGGETQYF. In DNA form, the CDR3 reads TGTGCCAGCAGTGGAGATCTAGCGGGAGGGGAGACCCAGTACTTC.

The chain combines TRBV5-6 with TRBJ1-2; 9 bases align to TRBD1. Trimming took 1 base from V and 4 from J; bases not matched to a gene: 8. The CDR3 covers 16 residues. Germline V lookup: CDR1 SGHDT, CDR2 YYEEEE. The CDR3 coding sequence is TGTGCCAGCAGCTTGTGGGGGACAGGGATGGTCTATGGCTACACCTTC. This encodes CASSLWGTGMVYGYTF.

The rearrangement links TRBV4-3 to TRBJ1-4; 8 positions agree with TRBD1. The germline gives CDR1 LGHNA, CDR2 YSLEER. The length of the CDR3 is 17 residues. After removal of 2 bases from V and 3 bases from J, the junction contained 8 bases not matched to a gene. This CDR3 reads CASSQHPKQGANEKLFF. DNA of the CDR3: TGCGCCAGCAGCCAACATCCAAAACAGGGGGCTAATGAAAAACTGTTTTTT.

CDR3 sequence reads: CASSQDADSSYEQYF. The CDR3 DNA sequence: TGTGCCAGCAGCCAAGATGCGGACAGCTCCTACGAGCAGTACTTC. V usage is TRBV4-2 and J usage is TRBJ2-7, with D maybe TRBD1 (6 bases). V was cut by 0 bases and J by 0 bases, with 9 bases left in between. CDR1 and CDR2 from the germline V gene are LGHNA and YNFKEQ. This CDR3 spans 15 amino acids.